The sequence of this T cell receptor beta chain was determined in a study of T cells after yellow fever vaccination. TCRdb re-called the 5' RACE reads through MiXCR, storing one row per CDR3 protein. The table has roughly 32,000 distinct CDR3 sequences, 4.4% seen once. The CDR3 contains 17 residues. Germline CDR1 reads KGHDR; CDR2 reads SFDVKD. The J segment lost 5 bases and the V segment lost 4 bases, leaving 14 bases of the junction unmatched. This clonotype has a count of ten or more. This receptor was obtained from a man between 25 and 39 years old who received the YFV17D yellow fever vaccine. Sample: CD8+ T cells sorted from PBMCs, taken 5 days after the yellow fever booster vaccination. This sequence joins TRBV24-1 and TRBJ2-3, with 7 bases matching TRBD2. CDR3 bases: TGTGCCACCAGTGACTCGACGCTAGCGGTCCTTGAAGATACGCAGTATTTT. Translated: CATSDSTLAVLEDTQYF.